The source of this T cell receptor beta chain is a study of T cells in severe cutaneous drug reactions. Background on the study: Naranjo and ALDEN algorithms identified the culprit drug. Study conclusions and caveats: A public TCRbeta CDR3 appeared in all seven CBZ-SJS/TEN blister samples, averaging approximately 14%. TRBV12-4 use rose strongly in carbamazepine-induced Stevens-Johnson syndrome or toxic epidermal necrolysis, averaging about 34% in blister cells and around 5.5% in PBMC.

A remark on this clonotype: Antigen unknown.

The CDR3 spans 14 residues. Germline V lookup: CDR1 MNHEY, CDR2 SMNVEV (reference sequence). The donors had carbamazepine-induced Stevens-Johnson syndrome or toxic epidermal necrolysis. Libraries were made by iRepertoire multiplex PCR with TCR subtype-specific primers for bulk and single-cell sequencing. Bulk TCR beta libraries came from multiplex PCR with V, D, J primers. For each CDR3 protein, TCRdb gives one entry from its re-call of the multiplex PCR reads, without DNA. In total, the table holds approximately 6,900 distinct CDR3 sequences. The sample consisted of cells from a skin blister. The chain uses TRBV27 and TRBJ2-4. This clonotype originated in a human donor with toxic epidermal necrolysis, a severe cutaneous drug reaction. The CDR3 reads CATRSLLAKNIQYF.